In this sample, the clone carrying this T cell receptor beta chain turned up a few times. Its antigen is not known. Production of TCR cDNA was by 5'RACE template switching, which also added a universal primer site and UMIs. TCRdb re-called the 5' RACE reads with MiXCR, one entry per CDR3 protein. Among hundreds of thousands of distinct CDR3 sequences listed, roughly a sixth were seen once. This sample is part of a study of T cells after yellow fever vaccination. Study-wide context: Low-cell-number fractions were prepared with SMART-Seq v4 Ultra Low Input.

Overall study findings and caveats: Re-detected after boosting: most primary clones, around 96% of CD4 and 75% to 90% of CD8. A secondary response was less intense yet reached its peak sooner, at day 5 versus 15.

Trimming removed 2 bases at V and 9 bases at J, with 8 bases between. Germline CDR1 is MNHEY and CDR2 is SVGAGI. This CDR3 is 12 amino acids long. This specimen was PBMCs, taken before the yellow fever booster vaccination. The V gene is TRBV6-5, the J gene TRBJ2-1; D is undetermined. The source is a man aged 18 to 30 who received the YFV17D yellow fever vaccine. In DNA, the CDR3 is TGTGCCAGCAGTTACGACGACGGTGAGCAGTTCTTC. Its translation: CASSYDDGEQFF.